This T cell receptor beta chain is drawn from a study of T and B cells in COVID-19 patients. Multiplex PCR with BIOMED2 TRB-A/B primer pools amplified TRB rearrangements. One entry per CDR3 protein results from TCRdb running MiXCR on the multiplex PCR reads. Of about 14,000 distinct CDR3 sequences in the sample, approximately 30% were seen once. This clonotype was counted a single time. Blood genomic DNA input for TRB amplification was 250-500 ng. Germline-derived CDR1 and CDR2 are WNHNN and SYGVQD (reference sequence). With 3 bases clipped from V and 3 bases from J, the junction kept 2 bases outside the gene matches. The CDR3 spans 14 residues.

The TCR sequence derives from a human donor who had recovered from COVID-19. The chain joins TRBV10-1 to TRBJ2-3; TRBD2 matches at 8 bases. The specimen was blood. The CDR3 is CASSDGGATDTQYF. The CDR3 coding sequence is TGCGCCAGCAGTGACGGGGGGGCAACAGATACGCAGTATTTT.